Listed below are T cell receptor beta chains from one sample, sequenced in a study of shared clonotypes between healthy human individuals. Clones were sequenced by immunoSEQ multiplex PCR, and TCRdb holds only the in-frame ones, with some missing. The sample yields about 1.9 million clones, approximately 92% seen once. The sample comprised naive CD8+ T cells from PBMCs. These receptors were collected from a young man in good health. Some clones in this sample may be carry-over from other donors' samples. Each CDR3 is given with its conserved first and last residue. A D gene is named only where the DNA matches it firmly. Size values are once, few and many counts, or a class for expanded clones, and some rows have none.

- 15 TRBJ2-4 - TRBV4-3 CASSQRGGGKNIQYF TGCGCCAGCAGCCAGAGGGGAGGGGGCAAAAACATTCAGTACTTC
- 15 TRBJ1-5 - TRBV27 CASSLEGRSNQPQHF TGTGCCAGCAGTCTTGAGGGCCGTAGCAATCAGCCCCAGCATTTT
- 15 TRBJ2-2 - TRBV13 CASSPNPGYGGELFF TGTGCCAGCAGCCCTAATCCGGGTTACGGCGGGGAGCTGTTTTTT
- 12 TRBJ1-1 - TRBV7-9 CASSLGGRGSFF TGTGCCAGCAGCTTAGGGGGCAGGGGATCGTTCTTT
- 16 TRBJ2-3 - TRBV13 CASSSKDRGGSDTQYF TGTGCCAGCAGCTCAAAAGACAGGGGAGGGTCCGATACGCAGTATTTT
- 14 TRBJ2-7 - TRBV13 CASSLGRNSYEQYF TGTGCCAGCAGCTTAGGGAGGAACTCCTACGAGCAGTACTTC
- 13 TRBJ2-5 - TRBV5-6 CASSLRNGETQYF TGTGCCAGCAGCTTGAGGAATGGAGAGACCCAGTACTTC
- 15 TRBJ2-2 TRBD1 TRBV6-6 CASSPTGGWTGELFF TGTGCCAGCAGTCCCACAGGGGGCTGGACCGGGGAGCTGTTTTTT
- 15 TRBJ1-2 - TRBV5-4 CASSGTDESNYGYTF TGTGCCAGCAGCGGAACCGACGAATCTAACTATGGCTACACCTTC
- 13 TRBJ2-1 TRBD1 TRBV5-4 CASARLTGGEQFF TGTGCCAGCGCACGCCTGACAGGGGGGGAGCAGTTCTTC
- 14 TRBJ2-7 - TRBV28 CASRSGTGAYEQYF TGTGCCAGCAGGTCCGGGACGGGGGCCTACGAGCAGTACTTC
- 15 TRBJ2-3 - TRBV6-6 CASSYPGIRTDTQYF TGTGCCAGCAGTTACCCCGGGATACGCACAGATACGCAGTATTTT
- 10 TRBJ2-7 - TRBV7-9 CASSGYEQYF TGTGCCAGCAGCGGTTACGAGCAGTACTTC
- 14 TRBJ2-1 - TRBV30 CAWSVRGSANEQFF TGTGCCTGGAGTGTACGTGGATCCGCCAATGAGCAGTTCTTC
- 14 TRBJ1-1 TRBD1 TRBV19 CASRPRDRYTEAFF TGTGCCAGTAGACCCCGGGACAGGTACACTGAAGCTTTCTTT
- 14 TRBJ2-1 - TRBV9 CASSDTGLGDEQFF TGTGCCAGCAGCGATACAGGGCTGGGGGATGAGCAGTTCTTC
once 14 TRBJ2-2 - TRBV29-1 CSGTTYANTGELFF TGCAGCGGGACTACCTACGCGAACACCGGGGAGCTGTTTTTT
- 17 TRBJ2-7 TRBD2 TRBV27 CASSLLAMAGAINEQYF TGTGCCAGCAGTTTACTTGCGATGGCGGGAGCTATTAACGAGCAGTACTTC
- 15 TRBJ1-5 - TRBV15 CATSRGIGLNQPQHF TGTGCCACCAGCAGAGGCATCGGCCTCAACCAGCCCCAGCATTTT
- 17 TRBJ2-2 - TRBV7-3 CASSLRAGTPNTGELFF TGTGCCAGCAGCTTAAGGGCCGGGACACCGAACACCGGGGAGCTGTTTTTT
- 16 TRBJ2-3 - TRBV9 CASSVGDTAPSDTQYF TGTGCCAGCAGCGTAGGGGACACGGCCCCCTCAGATACGCAGTATTTT
- 12 TRBJ2-7 - TRBV5-6 CASSFLRDEQYF TGTGCCAGCAGCTTCCTCAGGGACGAGCAGTACTTC
- 13 TRBJ2-7 - TRBV10-3 CAIRGPSSYEQYF TGTGCCATCAGGGGGCCTTCTTCCTACGAGCAGTACTTC
- 15 TRBJ2-7 - TRBV15 CATSRTLGQSYEQYF TGTGCCACCAGCAGAACCTTGGGGCAGTCCTACGAGCAGTACTTC
- 15 TRBJ2-3 TRBD1 TRBV28 CASSSTGTGFDTQYF TGTGCCAGCAGTAGCACCGGGACAGGGTTTGATACGCAGTATTTT
- 15 TRBJ2-7 TRBD1 TRBV14 CASSQEAQGGYEQYF TGTGCCAGCAGCCAAGAAGCACAGGGGGGCTACGAGCAGTACTTC
- 14 TRBJ2-1 TRBD1 TRBV11-3 CASSDRGLGNEQFF TGTGCCAGCAGCGACAGGGGGTTAGGGAATGAGCAGTTCTTC
- 14 TRBJ2-7 - TRBV6-5 CASSRDGSSYEQYF TGTGCCAGCAGTCGGGACGGGAGCTCCTACGAGCAGTACTTC
- 17 TRBJ1-2 TRBD1 TRBV27 CASSLSVGDRGHYGYTF TGTGCCAGCAGTTTATCGGTGGGGGACAGGGGGCATTATGGCTACACCTTC
- 13 TRBJ1-5 - TRBV27 CASSLKVYQPQHF TGTGCCAGCAGTTTAAAAGTGTACCAGCCCCAGCATTTT
- 14 TRBJ2-2 - TRBV19 CASSPLAITGELFF TGTGCCAGTAGCCCTCTAGCCATTACCGGGGAGCTGTTTTTT
- 13 TRBJ2-7 TRBD1 TRBV19 CASRDRDFDEQYF TGTGCCAGTAGGGACAGGGATTTCGACGAGCAGTACTTC
- 15 TRBJ2-7 TRBD2 TRBV6-4 CASSVSTSGRYEQYF TGTGCCAGCAGTGTTTCGACTAGCGGGAGGTACGAGCAGTACTTC
- 15 TRBJ1-1 TRBD1 TRBV29-1 CSVEDPGTDNTEAFF TGCAGCGTTGAAGACCCCGGGACAGATAACACTGAAGCTTTCTTT
- 14 TRBJ2-7 TRBD1 TRBV6-1 CASSEQGQTYEQYF TGTGCCAGCAGTGAACAGGGACAGACCTACGAGCAGTACTTC
- 9 TRBJ1-2 - TRBV19 CASLPGYTF TGTGCCAGTCTGCCCGGCTACACCTTC
- 14 TRBJ2-7 - TRBV12-1 CASSFGPPTYEQYF TGTGCCAGCAGCTTTGGGCCCCCTACCTACGAGCAGTACTTC
- 14 TRBJ1-2 - TRBV9 CASSGQSRRGGYTF TGTGCCAGCAGCGGTCAGTCTCGCCGGGGTGGCTACACCTTC
once 16 TRBJ2-3 - TRBV28 CASSPPGRLSTDTQYF TGTGCCAGCAGCCCCCCGGGACGGCTAAGCACAGATACGCAGTATTTT
few 14 TRBJ2-7 TRBD2 TRBV5-5 CASSLAGLSYEQYF TGTGCCAGCAGCCTAGCGGGACTCTCCTACGAGCAGTACTTC
- 15 TRBJ1-3 - TRBV29-1 CSATLGGYSGNTIYF TGCAGCGCTACCCTGGGGGGGTACTCTGGAAACACCATATATTTT
- 14 TRBJ1-2 - TRBV7-8 CASSSLQGPYGYTF TGTGCCAGCAGCTCACTACAGGGCCCCTATGGCTACACCTTC
- 13 TRBJ2-3 TRBD1 TRBV9 CASSAQGTDTQYF TGTGCCAGCAGTGCACAGGGGACAGATACGCAGTATTTT
- 17 TRBJ2-1 - TRBV15 CATSRFSPGLQYNEQFF TGTGCCACCAGCAGATTCTCGCCGGGACTCCAGTACAATGAGCAGTTCTTC
- 15 TRBJ1-4 TRBD1 TRBV4-3 CASSQDRDSYEKLFF TGCGCCAGCAGCCAAGACCGGGACAGTTATGAAAAACTGTTTTTT
- 13 TRBJ1-2 - TRBV27 CASSLKGGYGYTF TGTGCCAGCAGTTTAAAGGGAGGCTATGGCTACACCTTC
- 13 TRBJ1-1 - TRBV11-2 CASRRTEDTEAFF TGTGCCAGCAGACGAACCGAGGATACTGAAGCTTTCTTT
- 17 TRBJ2-1 TRBD2 TRBV28 CASSLESTSGLYNEQFF TGTGCCAGCAGTTTAGAATCGACTAGCGGATTATACAATGAGCAGTTCTTC
- 14 TRBJ2-7 TRBD2 TRBV28 CASRASGGGYEQYF TGTGCCAGCAGAGCTAGCGGGGGCGGGTACGAGCAGTACTTC
few 13 TRBJ1-1 - TRBV6-5 CASREGLNTEAFF TGTGCCAGCAGGGAAGGATTGAACACTGAAGCTTTCTTT
- 14 TRBJ1-1 - TRBV21-1 CASSRIPRDTEAFF TGTGCCAGCAGCCGAATCCCGAGGGACACTGAAGCTTTCTTT
- 11 TRBJ2-7 - TRBV20-1 CSARRSYEQYF TGCAGTGCTAGACGAAGCTACGAGCAGTACTTC
- 16 TRBJ2-3 TRBD2 TRBV7-3 CASSLSLAGGVDTQYF TGTGCCAGCAGCTTAAGTTTAGCGGGCGGGGTAGATACGCAGTATTTT
- 13 TRBJ1-1 - TRBV5-6 CASSLETGFEAFF TGTGCCAGCAGCTTGGAAACAGGCTTTGAAGCTTTCTTT
- 14 TRBJ2-3 - TRBV6-5 CASSYSNEADTQYF TGTGCCAGCAGTTACTCGAACGAGGCAGATACGCAGTATTTT
- 10 TRBJ2-7 - TRBV20-1 CSARAHEQYF TGCAGTGCTAGGGCCCACGAGCAGTACTTC
- 15 TRBJ2-7 TRBD2 TRBV7-6 CASSKSGRAAYEQYF TGTGCCAGCAGCAAGAGCGGGAGGGCGGCCTACGAGCAGTACTTC
- 13 TRBJ2-7 - TRBV27 CASSVGATYEQYF TGTGCCAGCAGTGTGGGGGCAACCTACGAGCAGTACTTC
- 14 TRBJ2-5 - TRBV15 CATSRGEGQETQYF TGTGCCACCAGCAGAGGCGAGGGTCAAGAGACCCAGTACTTC
- 15 TRBJ1-2 - TRBV5-8 CASSSSGEGDYGYTF TGTGCCAGCAGCTCCTCAGGGGAAGGGGACTATGGCTACACCTTC